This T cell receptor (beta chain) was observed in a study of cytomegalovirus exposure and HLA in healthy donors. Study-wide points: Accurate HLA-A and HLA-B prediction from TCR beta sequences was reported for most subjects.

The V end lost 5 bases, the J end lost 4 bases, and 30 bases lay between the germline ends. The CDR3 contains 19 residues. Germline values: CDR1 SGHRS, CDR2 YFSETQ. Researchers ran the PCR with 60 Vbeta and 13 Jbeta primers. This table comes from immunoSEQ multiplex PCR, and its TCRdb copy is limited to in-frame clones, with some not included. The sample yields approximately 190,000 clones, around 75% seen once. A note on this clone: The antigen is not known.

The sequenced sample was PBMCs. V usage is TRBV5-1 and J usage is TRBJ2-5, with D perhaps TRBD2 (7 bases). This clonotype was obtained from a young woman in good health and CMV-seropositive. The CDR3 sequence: CASRGWGGRTVDIGETQYF. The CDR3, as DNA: TGCGCCAGCAGAGGGTGGGGGGGCAGGACCGTGGATATAGGAGAGACCCAGTACTTC.